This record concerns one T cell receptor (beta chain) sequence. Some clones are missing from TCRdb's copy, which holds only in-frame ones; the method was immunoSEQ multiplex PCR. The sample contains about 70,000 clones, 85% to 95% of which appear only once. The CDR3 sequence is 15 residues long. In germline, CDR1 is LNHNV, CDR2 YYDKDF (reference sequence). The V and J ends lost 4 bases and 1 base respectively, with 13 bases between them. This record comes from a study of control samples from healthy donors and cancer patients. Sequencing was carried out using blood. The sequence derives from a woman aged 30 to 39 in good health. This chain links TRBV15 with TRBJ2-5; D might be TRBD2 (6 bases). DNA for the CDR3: TGTGCCACCAGCACGTTTGGGGGGATCCAAGAGACCCAGTACTTC. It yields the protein CATSTFGGIQETQYF.